Below, 18 T cell receptor beta chains from the same sample are listed, as sequenced in a study of blood T cell repertoires in COVID-19 (dated by TCRdb to about 2020). Libraries were constructed by the immunoSEQ multiplex PCR assay. The immuneACCESS repertoire file appears here via TCRdb, limited to in-frame rearrangements. These files lack a portion of the clones; in checked studies, under half of the deficit traces to unresolved V genes, and the cause of the others is not known. A total of 150,000 to 200,000 clones appear in this sample, 89% of them only once. The top ten hold around 1.9% of the sample. Input material: peripheral blood. These receptors were collected from a man aged 18 to 29 who had recovered from COVID-19.

The rearrangement joins TRBV6-5 to TRBJ1-1, with D possibly matching TRBD1 (6 bases). Germline loops: CDR1 MNHEY, CDR2 SVGAGI. V was clipped by 1 base and J by 2 bases, with 8 bases between them. The CDR3 sequence is 14 residues long. CDR3 amino acids: CASSYWTENTEAFF. CDR3 coding DNA: TGTGCCAGCAGTTACTGGACAGAAAACACTGAAGCTTTCTTT.

V gene TRBV6-5 combines with J gene TRBJ2-7, with unresolved D. The CDR3 is made up of 16 amino acids. V was pared by 0 bases and J by 2 bases, with 14 bases between. Germline CDR1 reads MNHEY; CDR2 reads SVGAGI. The CDR3 loop reads CASSYSYGLRAYEQYF. The CDR3, as DNA: TGTGCCAGCAGTTACTCCTACGGCTTACGGGCCTACGAGCAGTACTTC.

This clone was detected once. The V call is TRBV5-6, the J call TRBJ2-5, with a tentative D call TRBD1 (6 bases). V dropped 4 bases and J dropped 0 bases, with 10 bases sitting between them. The V gene's germline CDR1 is SGHDT and CDR2 YYEEEE. The CDR3 has 14 residues. The CDR3 DNA reads TGTGCCAGCAGCCCTGACAGGAACCAAGAGACCCAGTACTTC. Translating gives CASSPDRNQETQYF.

The V gene is TRBV28, the J gene TRBJ2-7; 7 bases agree with TRBD2. Germline CDR1 reads MDHEN; CDR2 reads SYDVKM. Trimming cost V 3 bases and J 2 bases; bases outside gene matches: 4. The CDR3 totals 14 residues. In nucleotides, the CDR3 is TGTGCCAGCAGTTTCGCCGGGAGGACCTACGAGCAGTACTTC. It encodes CASSFAGRTYEQYF.

The V gene is TRBV2, the J gene TRBJ2-3, with 9 bases identical to TRBD2. The V and J ends lost 5 bases and 0 bases, in that order; junction bases with no gene match: 3. CDR1 is SNHLY and CDR2 is FYNNEI in the germline V gene. CDR3 length: 15 amino acids. The CDR3 coding sequence is TGTGCCAGCAGTCCAGCGGGAGGCAGCACAGATACGCAGTATTTT. This translates into CASSPAGGSTDTQYF.

The chain recombines TRBV24-1 with TRBJ2-1; no clear D. This CDR3 contains 13 residues. In germline, CDR1 is KGHDR, CDR2 SFDVKD. V dropped 5 bases and J dropped 7 bases, with 11 bases sitting between them. The CDR3 reads CATSGPLRNEQFF. In DNA, the CDR3 is TGTGCCACCAGTGGCCCCCTGAGGAATGAGCAGTTCTTC.

The rearrangement joins TRBV18 to TRBJ1-5; tentative D call: TRBD1 (5 bases). Trimming took 6 bases from V and 5 from J, leaving 14 bases between them. The CDR3 loop spans 14 amino acids. The germline CDR1 and CDR2 sequences are KGHSH and LQKENI. The CDR3 DNA is TGTGCCAGCTCTCTAGGAAGGGGTCATCAGCCCCAGCATTTT. Its translation: CASSLGRGHQPQHF.

The V and J genes are TRBV6-1 and TRBJ2-2; TRBD1 matches 8 bases. CDR1 and CDR2 from the germline V gene are MNHNS and SASEGT. The CDR3 has 17 residues. Losses at the gene ends were 4 bases for V and 4 bases for J; bases not matched to a gene: 11. CDR3 sequence: CASSAEPGGKSTGELFF. The CDR3 bases are TGTGCCAGCAGTGCAGAACCAGGGGGCAAGAGCACCGGGGAGCTGTTTTTT.

The gene calls are TRBV12-2 and TRBJ1-1. TRBV12-2 is shown as a pseudogene. There are 14 residues in the CDR3. The CDR3 bases are TGTGCAAGTCGCCGCAATAAGAGTGCCACTGAAGCTTTCTTT. Its translation: CASRRNKSATEAFF.

The V call is TRBV18, the J call TRBJ2-7; 9 bases fit TRBD1. There are 16 residues in the CDR3. Germline CDR1 is KGHSH and CDR2 is LQKENI. Trimming at V came to 3 bases and at J to 7 bases, leaving 13 bases not matched to a gene. CDR3 coding DNA: TGTGCCAGCTCACCCCTCCCCCCGGGGACAGGGAGTGAGCAGTACTTC. Translated, it gives CASSPLPPGTGSEQYF. Full variable domain (remainder filled in from reference TRBV18 and TRBJ2-7): NAGVMQNPRHLVRRRGQEARLRCSPMKGHSHVYWYRQLPEEGLKFMVYLQKENIIDESGMPKERFSAEFPKEGPSILRIQQVVRGDSAAYFCASSPLPPGTGSEQYFGPGTRLTVT.

The J gene is TRBJ1-1, the V gene TRBV9; perhaps TRBD1 as D (5 bases). The germline CDR1 and CDR2 sequences are SGDLS and YYNGEE. Trimming pared 3 bases from V and 7 bases from J, leaving 13 bases between. The CDR3 loop spans 13 amino acids. The DNA of the CDR3 is TGTGCCAGCAGCGCCCCCGACAGAGGTGAAGCTTTCTTT. Translation: CASSAPDRGEAFF.

This chain uses TRBV24-1 with TRBJ1-2; D is possibly TRBD1 (5 bases). The CDR3 consists of 13 residues. Germline V lookup: CDR1 KGHDR, CDR2 SFDVKD. V was pared by 3 bases and J by 4 bases, with 8 bases between. The CDR3 region has the DNA TGTGCCACCAGTGATCCGACAGTCTATGGCTACACCTTC. This sequence encodes CATSDPTVYGYTF.

The chain has TRBV6-5 and TRBJ2-7; TRBD2 aligns across 8 bases. Germline trimming cut 6 bases from V and 6 bases from J; bases unmatched to any gene: 10. Germline-derived CDR1 and CDR2 are MNHEY and SVGAGI. The CDR3 consists of 14 residues. CDR3 amino acids: CASRLAGGSLEQYF. The CDR3, as DNA: TGTGCCAGCAGACTGGCGGGAGGTTCCCTCGAGCAGTACTTC.

The chain recombines TRBV6-2 or TRBV6-3 with TRBJ1-2, with 10 bases lining up with TRBD1. CDR1 and CDR2 (germline): MNHEY, SVGEGT. V was clipped by 6 bases and J by 5 bases; unmatched bases: 6. The CDR3 runs 14 residues. CDR3 in DNA: TGTGCCAGCAGACCTCCGGGACAGGGGTATGGCTACACCTTC. Its translation: CASRPPGQGYGYTF.

This chain uses TRBV18 with TRBJ2-2; D is ambiguous. Germline values: CDR1 KGHSH, CDR2 LQKENI. The CDR3 sequence is 14 residues long. V lost 3 bases and J lost 2, with 7 bases in between. This chain's CDR3 is CASSPVLNTGELFF. The CDR3 DNA follows: TGTGCCAGCTCACCCGTGTTAAACACCGGGGAGCTGTTTTTT.

This rearrangement joins TRBV7-9 to TRBJ1-3, with no clear D. The CDR3 length is 16 residues. Germline V gene lookup returns CDR1 SEHNR and CDR2 FQNEAQ (reference sequence). Deletions cut 5 bases from V and 0 bases from J, with 14 bases between. This chain's CDR3 is CASSPIGGLSGNTIYF. DNA for the CDR3: TGTGCCAGCAGCCCAATAGGTGGGCTCTCTGGAAACACCATATATTTT.

This chain links TRBV19 with TRBJ1-5, with D perhaps TRBD1 (5 bases). Germline values: CDR1 LNHDA, CDR2 SQIVND (reference sequence). This CDR3 is built from 12 residues. V was trimmed by 6 bases and J by 7 bases, leaving 10 bases between them. The CDR3 bases are TGTGCCAGTAGGGGACTAATCCAGCCCCAGCATTTT. Its translation: CASRGLIQPQHF.

The chain is built from TRBV29-1 and TRBJ1-1; D remains ambiguous. Germline CDR1 SQVTM, CDR2 ANQGSEA. This CDR3 contains 13 residues. Trimming cost V 3 bases and J 5 bases, with 13 bases left between them. The CDR3 spells CSVEVREYTEAFF. As DNA, the CDR3 is TGCAGCGTTGAGGTAAGGGAGTATACTGAAGCTTTCTTT.